Here is one TCR beta chain with its context. What it recognizes is unknown. Here immunoSEQ multiplex PCR was the method, and the copy in TCRdb shows in-frame clones only, minus some. This repertoire shows around 62,000 clones, around 91% found once; its top ten account for 1.5% to 2.5%. Germline V CDR1 and CDR2: MNHNY, SVGAGI (reference sequence). CDR3 length: 15 amino acids. The ends were cut back, 7 bases at V and 0 bases at J, with 10 bases in the middle. The sample belongs to a study of a mutant IDH1 vaccine in newly diagnosed glioma. On the study more broadly: During weeks 1, 3, 5, 7, 11, 15, 19 and 23, patients received eight vaccinations. Initiation of the vaccine course occurred 4-6 weeks after radiotherapy alone, or alongside temozolomide cycles. It was radiotherapy, temozolomide, or both that patients received previously, with most receiving both. General study points: Pseudoprogression apparently lacked any relation to changes in top peripheral T cell clonotypes.

The time point is: week 11, during vaccination. Vaccinated patients received 300 ug of mutant IDH1 20-mer peptide per dose, with topical imiquimod. The J gene is TRBJ1-6, the V gene TRBV6-6; the D gene is possibly TRBD1 (5 bases). This clonotype was obtained from a man aged 35 to 55 with glioma. Source: PBMCs, taken from a glioma patient whose treatment included an IDH1 peptide vaccine. CDR3 DNA: TGTGCCAGCAAGGGACCCGACTCCTATAATTCACCCCTCCACTTT. Its translation is CASKGPDSYNSPLHF.